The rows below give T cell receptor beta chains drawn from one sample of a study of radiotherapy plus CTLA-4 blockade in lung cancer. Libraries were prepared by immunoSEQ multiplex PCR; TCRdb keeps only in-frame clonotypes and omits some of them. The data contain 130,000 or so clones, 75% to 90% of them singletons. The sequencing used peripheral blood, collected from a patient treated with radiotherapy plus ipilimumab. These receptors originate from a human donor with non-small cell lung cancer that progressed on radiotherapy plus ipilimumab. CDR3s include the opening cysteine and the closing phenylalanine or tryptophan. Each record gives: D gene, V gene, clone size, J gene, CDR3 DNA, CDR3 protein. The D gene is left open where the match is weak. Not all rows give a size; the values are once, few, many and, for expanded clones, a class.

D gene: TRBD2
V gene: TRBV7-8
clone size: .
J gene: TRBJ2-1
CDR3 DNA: TGTGCCAGCAGGAGGACTAGCGGGAGGAACAATGAGCAGTTCTTC
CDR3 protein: CASRRTSGRNNEQFF

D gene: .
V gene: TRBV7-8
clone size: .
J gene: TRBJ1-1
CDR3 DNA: TGTGCCAGCAGCTTAGCTGTCCGGAACACTGAAGCTTTCTTT
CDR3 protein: CASSLAVRNTEAFF

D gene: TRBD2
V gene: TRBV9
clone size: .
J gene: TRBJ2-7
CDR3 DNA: TGTGCCAGCAGCGCGTCCGGGACTAGCGCCCTATACGAGCAGTACTTC
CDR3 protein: CASSASGTSALYEQYF

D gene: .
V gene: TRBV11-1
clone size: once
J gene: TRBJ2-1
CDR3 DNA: TGTGCCAGCAGCCCGATTAGGGCTGGGGGCAATGAGCAGTTCTTC
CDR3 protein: CASSPIRAGGNEQFF

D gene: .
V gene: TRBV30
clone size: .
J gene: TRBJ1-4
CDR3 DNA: TGTGCCTGGAGAGGTGCTCGTAATGAAAAACTGTTTTTT
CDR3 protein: CAWRGARNEKLFF

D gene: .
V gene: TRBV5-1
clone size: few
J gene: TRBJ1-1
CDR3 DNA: TGCGCCAGCAGCTTGGTGGGGAGGAACACTGAAGCTTTCTTT
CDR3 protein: CASSLVGRNTEAFF

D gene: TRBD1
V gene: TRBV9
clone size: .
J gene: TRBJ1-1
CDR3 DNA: TGTGCCAGCAGCGTATCGGGACAGGGAGTTCGGGATACTGAAGCTTTCTTT
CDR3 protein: CASSVSGQGVRDTEAFF

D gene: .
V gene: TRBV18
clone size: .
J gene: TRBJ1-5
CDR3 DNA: TGTGCCAGCTCACCTGGCCCAAATCAGCCCCAGCATTTT
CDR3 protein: CASSPGPNQPQHF

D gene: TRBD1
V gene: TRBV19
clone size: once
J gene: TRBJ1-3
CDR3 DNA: TGTGCCAGTAGAAAACCGGGACAGGGATTCACGGGAAACACCATATATTTT
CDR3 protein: CASRKPGQGFTGNTIYF

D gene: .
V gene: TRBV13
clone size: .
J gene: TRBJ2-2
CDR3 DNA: TGTGCCAGCAGCACTTACACCGGGGAGCTGTTTTTT
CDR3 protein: CASSTYTGELFF